A single sample gave rise to the 30 T cell receptor beta chains below, sequenced in a study of T-cell memory formation after mild COVID-19. TCRdb reanalysed the 5' RACE reads using MiXCR and keeps one entry per CDR3 protein. The top ten clones hold about 3.6% of a sample with roughly 160,000 distinct CDR3 sequences, about an eighth of them seen once. Sequenced sample: PBMCs or a T cell subset sorted from them (not recorded which). All receptors come from a man aged 18 to 30 who had mild COVID-19 (a few samples of this study predate the infection). Cell type and time point are not known.

The table lists this clonotype with a few counts. The CDR3 bases are TGTGCCATCAGTGCGGGGGCTTTGAACACTGAAGCTTTCTTT. Translation: CAISAGALNTEAFF. The chain combines TRBV10-3 with TRBJ1-1; TRBD1 might be the D (6 bases). CDR1 and CDR2 from the germline V gene are ENHRY and SYGVKD. This CDR3 is built from 14 residues. V lost 4 bases to trimming and J lost 0 bases, with 9 bases between them.

This clonotype occurred a few times. The V and J genes are TRBV20-1 and TRBJ1-2; D ambiguous. V lost 3 bases and J lost 7, with 12 bases in between. The CDR3 sequence is 12 residues long. In germline, CDR1 is DFQATT, CDR2 SNEGSKA (reference sequence). CDR3 residues: CSARQVSRGYTF. The CDR3 DNA reads TGCAGTGCTAGGCAGGTTTCCCGTGGCTACACCTTC.

The rearrangement uses TRBV6-5 and TRBJ2-7; tentatively, D is TRBD1 or TRBD2 (5 bases each). The V and J ends lost 6 bases and 0 bases respectively, with 15 bases between them. CDR1 and CDR2 from the germline V gene are MNHEY and SVGAGI. The CDR3 extends over 15 amino acids. The CDR3, as DNA: TGTGCCAGCAGCCCAACCGGGACGCACTCCTACGAGCAGTACTTC. The encoded protein is CASSPTGTHSYEQYF.

This clonotype was observed a handful of times. The V call is TRBV18, the J call TRBJ1-1, with D unresolved. Germline values: CDR1 KGHSH, CDR2 LQKENI. The germline V and J ends were trimmed by 5 bases and 1 base, with 8 bases remaining between them. The CDR3 contains 13 residues. Here the CDR3 DNA reads TGTGCCAGCTCAATCCAGGCGAACACTGAAGCTTTCTTT. It specifies CASSIQANTEAFF.

The V call is TRBV6-2 or TRBV6-3, the J call TRBJ2-2; D perhaps matches TRBD2 (6 bases). V was clipped by 5 bases and J by 3 bases, with 10 bases between them. There are 14 residues in the CDR3. The germline gives CDR1 MNHEY, CDR2 SVGEGT. The CDR3 nucleotides read TGTGCCAGCAGTAGGACTATCTACACCGGGGAGCTGTTTTTT. This gives the protein CASSRTIYTGELFF.

This sequence joins TRBV28 and TRBJ1-1; no reliable D call. Germline loops: CDR1 MDHEN, CDR2 SYDVKM. The CDR3 covers 14 residues. V was clipped by 6 bases and J by 4 bases, with 15 bases between them. CDR3 nucleotide sequence: TGTGCCAGCAGCCCAGGAGGGTCCCGCACTGAAGCTTTCTTT. As protein: CASSPGGSRTEAFF.

This clonotype was counted between two and nine times. The rearrangement uses TRBV5-1 and TRBJ2-5; D is unresolved. The CDR3 is 13 residues long. Germline V gene lookup returns CDR1 SGHRS and CDR2 YFSETQ. The germline V and J ends were trimmed by 5 bases and 5 bases, with 13 bases remaining between them. The CDR3 region is CASRRMELETQYF. The CDR3 DNA follows: TGCGCCAGCAGAAGAATGGAGTTGGAGACCCAGTACTTC.

This clonotype was found a few times. The chain combines TRBV4-1 with TRBJ1-6; 7 nucleotides line up with TRBD1. Trimming removed 3 bases from V and 9 bases from J; junction bases left unmatched: 14. The germline gives CDR1 MGHRA, CDR2 YSYEKL. The CDR3 sequence is 17 residues long. CDR3 loop: CASSQTPQGGFGSPLHF. The CDR3 region has the DNA TGCGCCAGCAGCCAGACCCCCCAGGGGGGATTTGGTTCACCCCTCCACTTT.

This chain links TRBV7-8 with TRBJ2-3; TRBD2 agrees at 7 bases. The germline V gene has CDR1 SGHVS and CDR2 FQNEAQ. The junction had 6 bases not matched to a gene; V was cut back by 5 bases and J by 1 base. The CDR3 consists of 15 residues. CDR3 amino acids: CASSRAGWRTDTQYF. Here the CDR3 DNA reads TGTGCCAGCAGCCGAGCGGGGTGGCGCACAGATACGCAGTATTTT. The whole variable domain, remainder taken from reference TRBV7-8 and TRBJ2-3, is GAGVSQSPRYKVAKRGQDVALRCDPISGHVSLFWYQQALGQGPEFLTYFQNEAQLDKSGLPSDRFFAERPEGSVSTLKIQRTQQEDSAVYLCASSRAGWRTDTQYFGPGTRLTVL.

The chain is built from TRBV4-3 and TRBJ2-2; D gene ambiguous. V lost 2 bases, J lost 6 bases, and 10 bases lay in between. CDR1 is LGHNA and CDR2 is YSLEER in the germline V gene. This CDR3 has 14 amino acids. CDR3 loop: CASSQPQGSGELFF. The CDR3 DNA follows: TGCGCCAGCAGCCAACCCCAAGGATCCGGGGAGCTGTTTTTT.

This chain joins TRBV6-5 and TRBJ1-2; D not resolved. This CDR3 contains 15 residues. Germline V gene lookup returns CDR1 MNHEY and CDR2 SVGAGI. V was pared by 0 bases and J by 0 bases, with 8 bases between. The CDR3 here is CASSYSRGANYGYTF. CDR3 DNA: TGTGCCAGCAGTTACTCCCGGGGAGCTAACTATGGCTACACCTTC.

The V and J genes are TRBV28 and TRBJ1-6; D is undetermined. V was trimmed by 11 bases and J by 8 bases, leaving 13 bases between them. Germline-derived CDR1 and CDR2 are MDHEN and SYDVKM. This CDR3 spans 12 amino acids. The DNA of the CDR3 is TGTGCCGCTCGGACTCGGCATTCACCCCTCCACTTT. Its translation: CAARTRHSPLHF.

The rearrangement joins TRBV6-5 to TRBJ2-3; D not resolved. This CDR3 is 12 amino acids long. The V end was cut by 5 bases, the J end by 8 bases, with 11 bases between. Germline CDR1 reads MNHEY; CDR2 reads SVGAGI. CDR3 sequence: CASSIGPGTQYF. DNA of the CDR3: TGTGCCAGCAGTATCGGACCTGGTACGCAGTATTTT.

A few counts support this clonotype. The J gene is TRBJ2-5, the V gene TRBV4-1; D is possibly TRBD2 (6 bases). CDR3 size: 16 residues. Germline assignment: CDR1 MGHRA and CDR2 YSYEKL. Trimming shortened V by 0 bases and J by 1 base, and 12 bases separated the two germline ends. This CDR3 is CASSQEESGGQETQYF. The CDR3 coding sequence is TGCGCCAGCAGCCAAGAAGAATCCGGGGGCCAAGAGACCCAGTACTTC.

This clonotype was recorded many times. The chain has TRBV7-2 and TRBJ2-3; the D is unclear. Germline CDR1 is SGHTA and CDR2 is FQGNSA. Deletions cut 5 bases from V and 0 bases from J, with 6 bases between. This CDR3 is 13 amino acids long. The CDR3: CASSPGSTDTQYF. The CDR3 DNA sequence: TGTGCCAGCAGCCCCGGGAGCACAGATACGCAGTATTTT.

The genes are TRBV14 and TRBJ2-2; D remains ambiguous. Germline-derived CDR1 and CDR2 are SGHDN and FVKESK. With 2 bases removed from V and 2 bases from J, the gap between germline ends came to 9 bases. This CDR3 spans 15 amino acids. This CDR3 reads CASSQRSVNTGELFF. The CDR3 DNA reads as TGTGCCAGCAGCCAAAGGTCCGTTAACACCGGGGAGCTGTTTTTT.

This clonotype was counted many times. The CDR3 nucleotides read TGTGCCAGCAGTTCCAAGGGGGGTGGCTATGGCTACACCTTC. This translates into CASSSKGGGYGYTF. The chain couples TRBV27 to TRBJ1-2; TRBD1 is a possible D gene (6 bases). The CDR3 length is 14 residues. Germline V gene lookup returns CDR1 MNHEY and CDR2 SMNVEV (reference sequence). The germline V and J ends were trimmed by 4 bases and 4 bases, with 13 bases remaining between them.

Ten or more counts support this clonotype. The chain couples TRBV11-2 to TRBJ2-3; the D is unclear. Germline CDR1 and CDR2: SGHAT and FQNNGV. Trimming took 0 bases from V and 1 from J, leaving 5 bases between them. The CDR3 extends over 14 amino acids. CDR3 protein: CASSLDSRTDTQYF. For the CDR3, the DNA is TGTGCCAGCAGCTTAGACAGCCGCACAGATACGCAGTATTTT.

This clonotype was recorded a few times. The chain recombines TRBV6-6 with TRBJ2-1, with 8 positions matching TRBD2. Per the germline V gene, CDR1 is MNHNY and CDR2 is SVGAGI (reference sequence). With 8 bases clipped from V and 4 bases from J, the junction kept 7 bases outside the gene matches. This CDR3 contains 14 residues. In DNA, the CDR3 is TGTGCCAGCCAAAGCGGGGGTGCATACAATGAGCAGTTCTTC. Protein sequence: CASQSGGAYNEQFF.

The J gene is TRBJ2-1, the V gene TRBV6-5, with TRBD1 matching 9 bases. The V segment lost 5 bases and the J segment 7 bases; nucleotides outside the gene matches: 9. From germline, CDR1 is MNHEY and CDR2 SVGAGI. This CDR3 comprises 15 residues. The CDR3 spells CASSAWGQGWNEQFF. The DNA of the CDR3 is TGTGCCAGCAGTGCTTGGGGACAGGGTTGGAATGAGCAGTTCTTC.

This clonotype was picked up many times. The chain joins TRBV15 to TRBJ2-7; D may be TRBD1 or TRBD2 (5 bases each). The CDR3 loop spans 15 amino acids. Trimming cost V 0 bases and J 4 bases, with 13 bases left between them. CDR1 is LNHNV, CDR2 YYDKDF, per germline (reference sequence). The CDR3 region is CATSRDRGREYEQYV. CDR3 in DNA: TGTGCCACCAGCAGAGATCGAGGCAGGGAGTACGAGCAGTACGTC.

This clonotype has only a few counts. The chain recombines TRBV7-2 with TRBJ1-5, with TRBD1 identical over 10 bases. CDR3 length: 17 amino acids. After removal of 5 bases from V and 3 bases from J, the junction contained 10 bases not matched to a gene. Germline V CDR1 and CDR2: SGHTA, FQGNSA. The CDR3 sequence: CASSEQPGQGTNQPQHF. CDR3 in DNA: TGTGCCAGCAGCGAGCAGCCGGGACAGGGGACCAATCAGCCCCAGCATTTT.

The chain links TRBV9 to TRBJ1-1; D gene uncertain. This CDR3 is 14 amino acids long. Germline loops: CDR1 SGDLS, CDR2 YYNGEE. Deletions cut 4 bases from V and 1 base from J, with 11 bases between. The CDR3 coding sequence is TGTGCCAGCAGCCGAGGGAGAGGGAACACTGAAGCTTTCTTT. The encoded protein is CASSRGRGNTEAFF.

This chain uses TRBV7-9 with TRBJ2-3, with 9 bases identical to TRBD1. The trim removed 6 bases at V and 1 base at J, leaving 8 bases unmatched. Germline V gives CDR1 SEHNR, CDR2 FQNEAQ (reference sequence). The CDR3 sequence is 16 residues long. In DNA form, the CDR3 reads TGTGCCAGCAGTCCCTGGACAGGGGTGGGCACAGATACGCAGTATTTT. Translating it yields CASSPWTGVGTDTQYF.

The chain employs TRBV6-6 and TRBJ2-7, with TRBD1 matching 7 bases. Germline V lookup: CDR1 MNHNY, CDR2 SVGAGI (reference sequence). This CDR3 has 13 amino acids. The V and J ends lost 7 bases and 0 bases, in that order; junction bases with no gene match: 3. CDR3 nucleotide sequence: TGTGCCAGCACAGGGACAGCCTCCTACGAGCAGTACTTC. It translates to CASTGTASYEQYF.

The genes are TRBV7-8 and TRBJ2-7, with 7 positions matching TRBD1. V shed 5 bases and J 2 bases; nucleotides not matched to a gene: 3. The CDR3 length is 13 residues. Germline V lookup: CDR1 SGHVS, CDR2 FQNEAQ. CDR3 coding DNA: TGTGCCAGCAGCAGGCAGGGGGCCTACGAGCAGTACGTC. Protein product: CASSRQGAYEQYV.

This clonotype turned up a few times. The chain combines TRBV20-1 with TRBJ2-7; maybe TRBD2 (6 bases). Trimming left V 3 bases short and J 7 bases short, with 16 bases between. Germline values: CDR1 DFQATT, CDR2 SNEGSKA (reference sequence). This CDR3 is 13 amino acids long. CDR3 protein: CSASARGSGEQYF. CDR3 nucleotides: TGCAGTGCTAGTGCACGGGGGTCGGGGGAGCAGTACTTC.

J is TRBJ2-5 and V is TRBV3-1; the D gene is possibly TRBD2 (6 bases). Germline loops: CDR1 LGHDT, CDR2 YNNKEL (reference sequence). The V gene lost 4 bases and the J gene lost 3 bases, with 12 bases spanning the gap. This CDR3 has 14 amino acids. CDR3 sequence (DNA): TGTGCCAGCAGCCCAGAGCCGGGGGAAGAGACCCAGTACTTC. This encodes CASSPEPGEETQYF.

The chain is built from TRBV7-2 and TRBJ1-3; D might be TRBD1 (6 bases). Germline values: CDR1 SGHTA, CDR2 FQGNSA. This CDR3 is 17 amino acids long. V lost 5 bases to trimming and J lost 1 base, with 18 bases between them. CDR3 residues: CASSPSQGSRSGNTIYF. CDR3 bases: TGTGCCAGCAGCCCATCACAGGGATCCAGATCTGGAAACACCATATATTTT.

This clonotype was detected many times. The chain has TRBV7-2 and TRBJ2-2; maybe TRBD2 (5 bases). Per the germline V gene, CDR1 is SGHTA and CDR2 is FQGNSA. Trimming took off 5 bases at V and 4 bases at J, with 14 bases between the two ends. This CDR3 is built from 15 residues. DNA of the CDR3: TGTGCCAGCAGCCCAGAGGTGGCGGGCACCGGGGAGCTGTTTTTT. It specifies CASSPEVAGTGELFF. Complete variable domain (other parts from reference TRBV7-2 and TRBJ2-2): GAGVSQSPSNKVTEKGKDVELRCDPISGHTALYWYRQSLGQGLEFLIYFQGNSAPDKSGLPSDRFSAERTGGSVSTLTIQRTQQEDSAVYLCASSPEVAGTGELFFGEGSRLTVL.